Reported below is one T cell receptor (beta chain). Trimming removed 2 bases at V and 4 bases at J, with 6 bases between. The CDR3 contains 12 residues. The germline CDR1 and CDR2 sequences are SGHRS and YFSETQ. This specimen belongs to a study of blood T cells in healthy people across ages. A sample-barcoded 5' primer and a J-beta primer mix were used in a second PCR of roughly 7 to 11 cycles. TCRdb re-derived calls from the 5' RACE reads in MiXCR, one entry per CDR3 protein. The data show 750,000 to 950,000 distinct CDR3 sequences, more than 25% seen once. The same data also went into a second study, on T cells of mothers and their children. From that report: The study recruited a few healthy Caucasian mothers and their six children as donors.

The TCR originated in a boy between 10 and 17 years old in good health. The specimen was blood. The genes are TRBV5-1 and TRBJ1-2, with D unresolved. The CDR3 is CASSFDVYGYTF. The DNA of the CDR3 is TGCGCCAGCAGCTTCGACGTCTATGGCTACACCTTC.